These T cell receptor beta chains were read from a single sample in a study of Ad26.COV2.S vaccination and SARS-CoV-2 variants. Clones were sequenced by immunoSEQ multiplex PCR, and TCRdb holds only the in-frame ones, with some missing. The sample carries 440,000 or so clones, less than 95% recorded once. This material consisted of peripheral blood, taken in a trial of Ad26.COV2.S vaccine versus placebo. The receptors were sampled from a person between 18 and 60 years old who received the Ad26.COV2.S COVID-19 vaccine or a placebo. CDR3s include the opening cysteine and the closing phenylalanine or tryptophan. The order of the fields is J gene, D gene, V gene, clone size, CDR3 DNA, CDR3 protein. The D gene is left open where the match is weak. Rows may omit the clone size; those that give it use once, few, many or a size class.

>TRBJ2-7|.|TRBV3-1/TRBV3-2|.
TGTGCCAGCAGCCAGGGGGTCAAGTACGAGCAGTACTTC
CASSQGVKYEQYF
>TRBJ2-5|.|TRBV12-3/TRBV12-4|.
TGTGCCAGCAGTTTAAGGGCCTCATGGACCCAGTACTTC
CASSLRASWTQYF
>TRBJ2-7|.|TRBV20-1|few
TGCAGTGCCCCCCTCTCCTACGAGCAGTACTTC
CSAPLSYEQYF
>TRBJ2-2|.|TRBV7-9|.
TGTGCCAGCAGCTTAGTCGGGACACAGAACACCGGGGAGCTGTTTTTT
CASSLVGTQNTGELFF
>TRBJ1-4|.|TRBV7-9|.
TGTGCCAGCAGCTTAGCGGGCAGCGCAACTAATGAAAAACTGTTTTTT
CASSLAGSATNEKLFF
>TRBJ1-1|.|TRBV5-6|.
TGTGCCAGCAGCTTTGGGTTCACTGAAGCTTTCTTT
CASSFGFTEAFF
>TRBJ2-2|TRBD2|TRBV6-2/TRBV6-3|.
TGTGCCAGCAGTTACTTGGGACTAGCGGGAGTTTTGGCCGGGGAGCTGTTTTTT
CASSYLGLAGVLAGELFF
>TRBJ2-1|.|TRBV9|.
TGTGCCAGCAGCGTACAGGGGGGGAACAATGAGCAGTTCTTC
CASSVQGGNNEQFF
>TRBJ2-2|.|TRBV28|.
TGTGCCACCGAAAACCCACCCGGGGAGCTGTTTTTT
CATENPPGELFF
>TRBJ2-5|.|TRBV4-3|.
TGCGCCAGCAGCCAAGATGGACAGGAGACCCAGTACTTC
CASSQDGQETQYF
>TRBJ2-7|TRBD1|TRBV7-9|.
TGTGCCAGCACCACCGGAGGAGGACAGGGGGCTTACGAGCAGTACTTC
CASTTGGGQGAYEQYF
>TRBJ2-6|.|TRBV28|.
TGTGCCAGCAGGCAAACAGGTTCTGGGGCCAACGTCCTGACTTTC
CASRQTGSGANVLTF
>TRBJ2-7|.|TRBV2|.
TGTGCCAGCAACGATTTATCCTACGAGCAGTACTTC
CASNDLSYEQYF
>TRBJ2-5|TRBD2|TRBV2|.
TGTGCCAGCAGGAGTGGGGGGGGCCAGTACTTC
CASRSGGGQYF
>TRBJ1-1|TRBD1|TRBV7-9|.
TGTGCCAGCAGCCTTCTGGGACAGGGAAGGTTTGGAGTGAACACTGAAGCTTTCTTT
CASSLLGQGRFGVNTEAFF
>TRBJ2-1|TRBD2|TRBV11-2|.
TGTGCCAGCAGCTTAGTCACGGGAGGTAATGAGCAGTTCTTC
CASSLVTGGNEQFF
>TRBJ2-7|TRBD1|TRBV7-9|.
TGTGCCAGCAGTCCCCGACAGGGGAGGTCCTACGAGCAGTACTTC
CASSPRQGRSYEQYF
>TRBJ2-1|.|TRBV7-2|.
TGTGCCAGCAGCTTTTCGGGACTCCCGGACAATGAGCAGTTCTTC
CASSFSGLPDNEQFF
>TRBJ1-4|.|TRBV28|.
TGTGCCAGCTACCCTTCCATCGCAACTAATGAAAAACTGTTTTTT
CASYPSIATNEKLFF
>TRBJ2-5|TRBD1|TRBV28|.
TGTGCCAGCAGTTTTACAGGGGAGAGGGAGACCCAGTACTTC
CASSFTGERETQYF
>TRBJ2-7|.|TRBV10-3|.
TGTGCCATCAGTGAAAGTCTGAGCTCCTACGAGCAGTACTTC
CAISESLSSYEQYF
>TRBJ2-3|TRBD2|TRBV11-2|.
TGTGCCAGCAGCCTAGCGGGCCTGAGGACTAGCACAGATACGCAGTATTTT
CASSLAGLRTSTDTQYF
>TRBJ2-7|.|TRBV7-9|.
TGTGCCAGCAGCTTAAAAGTCCCGGGGGAGCAGTACTTC
CASSLKVPGEQYF
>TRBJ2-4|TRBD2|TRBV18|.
TGTGCCAGCTCACCACCGGGACTAGCGGCCAAAAACATTCAGTACTTC
CASSPPGLAAKNIQYF
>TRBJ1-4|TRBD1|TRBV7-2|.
TGTGCCAGCAGCTTAGATGGGACAGCGAATGAAAAACTGTTTTTT
CASSLDGTANEKLFF
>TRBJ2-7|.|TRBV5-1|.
TGCGCCAGCAGCTTGGTGGGAGACTACGAGCAGTACTTC
CASSLVGDYEQYF
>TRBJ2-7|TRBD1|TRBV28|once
TGTGCCAGCAGCGTTAGTGGGACAGGGGGCCTTTCGTCAGACTTC
CASSVSGTGGLSSDF
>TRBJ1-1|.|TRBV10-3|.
TGTGCCATCAGTGAGCCAGGGTACACTGAAGCTTTCTTT
CAISEPGYTEAFF
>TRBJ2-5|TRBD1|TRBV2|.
TGTGCCAGCAGTGAAGCAGGGGAAGTGGGACAGGGGGCCGGTCAAGAGACCCAGTACTTC
CASSEAGEVGQGAGQETQYF
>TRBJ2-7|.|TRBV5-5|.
TGTGCCAGCAGCCAGGACTGGGCCTACGAGCAGTACTTC
CASSQDWAYEQYF
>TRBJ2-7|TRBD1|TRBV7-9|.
TGTGCCAGCAGCTTAGCGCCAGGGACAGGGGATATTACCTACTACGAGCAGTACTTC
CASSLAPGTGDITYYEQYF
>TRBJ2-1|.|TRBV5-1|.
TGCGCCAGCAGCTTCGGGACATTTCACAATGAGCAGTTCTTC
CASSFGTFHNEQFF
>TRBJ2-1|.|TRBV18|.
TGTGCCAGCTCACCACCGGAAAAGATCTACAATGAGCAGTTCTTC
CASSPPEKIYNEQFF